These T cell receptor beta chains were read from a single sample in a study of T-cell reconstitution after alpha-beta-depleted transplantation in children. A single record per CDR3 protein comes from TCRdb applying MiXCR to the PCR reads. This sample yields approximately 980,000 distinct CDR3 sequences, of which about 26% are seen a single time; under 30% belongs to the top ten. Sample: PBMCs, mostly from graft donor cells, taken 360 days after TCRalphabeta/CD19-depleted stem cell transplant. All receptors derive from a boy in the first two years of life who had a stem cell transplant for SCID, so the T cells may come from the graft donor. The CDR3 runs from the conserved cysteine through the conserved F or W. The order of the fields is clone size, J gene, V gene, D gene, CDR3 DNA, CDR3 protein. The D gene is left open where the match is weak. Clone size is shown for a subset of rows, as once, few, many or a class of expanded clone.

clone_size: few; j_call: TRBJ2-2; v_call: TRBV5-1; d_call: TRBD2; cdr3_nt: TGCGCCAGCAGCCTAAATCCGGGGGGGCCCAACACCGGGGAGCTGTTTTTT; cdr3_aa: CASSLNPGGPNTGELFF
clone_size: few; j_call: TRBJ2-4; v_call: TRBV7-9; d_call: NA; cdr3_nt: TGTGCCAGCAGCTTAGCCCTAGGGGGATTCACCATTCAGTACTTC; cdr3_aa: CASSLALGGFTIQYF
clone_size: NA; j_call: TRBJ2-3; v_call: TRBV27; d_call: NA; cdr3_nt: TGTGCCAGCAGTGGGGGAAACCTGGGCACAGATACGCAGTATTTT; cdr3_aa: CASSGGNLGTDTQYF
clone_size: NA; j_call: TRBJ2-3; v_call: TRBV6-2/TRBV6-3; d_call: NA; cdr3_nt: TGTGCCAGCAGTTACGGGGGATTCTCCCCCTGGGCAGATACGCAGTATTTT; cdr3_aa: CASSYGGFSPWADTQYF
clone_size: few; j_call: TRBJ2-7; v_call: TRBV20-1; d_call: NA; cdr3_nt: TGCAGTGCTAGAGATGACGACTCCTACGAGCAGTACTTC; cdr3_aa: CSARDDDSYEQYF
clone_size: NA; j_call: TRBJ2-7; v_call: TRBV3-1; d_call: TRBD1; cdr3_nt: TGTGCCAGCAGCCAAGATCCTCCCGGGACAGGGGCGTACGAGCAGTACTTC; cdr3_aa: CASSQDPPGTGAYEQYF
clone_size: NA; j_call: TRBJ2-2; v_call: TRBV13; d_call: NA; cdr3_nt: TGTGCCAGCAGCTTGGGGAGGGGGCTCACCGGGGAGCTGTTTTTT; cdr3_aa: CASSLGRGLTGELFF
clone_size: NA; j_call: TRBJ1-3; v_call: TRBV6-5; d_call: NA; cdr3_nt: TGTGCCAGCAGCTCCACAGGGCTCAACTCTGGAAACACCATATATTTT; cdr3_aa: CASSSTGLNSGNTIYF
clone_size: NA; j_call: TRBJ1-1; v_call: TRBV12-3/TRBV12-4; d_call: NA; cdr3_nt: TGTGCCAGCAGTTTAGGGCAGGGAACGTACACTGAAGCTTTCTTT; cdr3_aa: CASSLGQGTYTEAFF
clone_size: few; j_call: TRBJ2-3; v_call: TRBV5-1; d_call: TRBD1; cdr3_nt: TGCGCCAGCAGCTTGGAGGACAGGGCCACAGATACGCAGTATTTT; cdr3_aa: CASSLEDRATDTQYF
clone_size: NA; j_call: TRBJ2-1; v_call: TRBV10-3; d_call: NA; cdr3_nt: TGTGCCATCAGTTCGGACAGCCAGAGCTCCTACAATGAGCAGTTCTTC; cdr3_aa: CAISSDSQSSYNEQFF
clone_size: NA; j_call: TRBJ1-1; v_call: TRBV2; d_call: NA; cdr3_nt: TGTGCCAGCAGTGAAGGTGGATGGACCAATCCCCAAGCTTTCTTT; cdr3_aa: CASSEGGWTNPQAFF
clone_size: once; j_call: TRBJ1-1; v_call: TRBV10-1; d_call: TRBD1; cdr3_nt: TGCGCCAGCAGTGAGAGGACAGGTGGGGAAGCTTTCTTT; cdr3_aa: CASSERTGGEAFF
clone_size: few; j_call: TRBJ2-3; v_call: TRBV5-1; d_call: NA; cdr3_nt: TGCGCCAGCAGCCCAGGGTGGTCTACTAGCACAGATACGCAGTATTTT; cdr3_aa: CASSPGWSTSTDTQYF
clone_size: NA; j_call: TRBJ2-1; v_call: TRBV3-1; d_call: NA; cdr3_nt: TGTGCCAGCAGCCAACAGAGTGGTCGCCCCCAGTTCTTC; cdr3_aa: CASSQQSGRPQFF
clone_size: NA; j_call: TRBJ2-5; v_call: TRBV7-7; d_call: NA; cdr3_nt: TGTGCCAGCAGCTTAGGCGGGGTAGGCCCAGAGACCCAGTACTTC; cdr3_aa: CASSLGGVGPETQYF
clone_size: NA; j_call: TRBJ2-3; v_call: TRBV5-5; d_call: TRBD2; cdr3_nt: TGTGCCAGCAGCTTGAGCGTACTAGCGGGGTCCACGCAGTATTTT; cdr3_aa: CASSLSVLAGSTQYF
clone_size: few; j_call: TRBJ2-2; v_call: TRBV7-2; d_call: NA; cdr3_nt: TGTGCCAGCAGCTTACCAAGGAGGAACACCGGGGAGCTGTTTTTT; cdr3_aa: CASSLPRRNTGELFF
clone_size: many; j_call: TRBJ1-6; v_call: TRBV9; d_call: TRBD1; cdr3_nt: TGTGCCAGCAGCGTAGCAGGGGGACAGGGGAACCTCCACTTT; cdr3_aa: CASSVAGGQGNLHF